This T cell receptor (beta chain) was sequenced in a study of CD8 T cell repertoires and HIV-1 epitope variants. Study background: Controls were a CMV, EBV and flu peptide pool, Ebola AY9 negative control, and no-peptide well. Enriched T cells were co-cultured with equal numbers of autologous T cell-negative antigen-presenting cells. The baseline condition was 1M T cells left uncultured.

Some clones are missing from TCRdb's copy, which holds only in-frame ones; the method was immunoSEQ multiplex PCR. Among over 5,000 clones, about 64% were seen once, and the ten largest hold around 43%. Germline V CDR1 and CDR2: SGDLS, YYNGEE. The CDR3 runs to 13 residues. Trimming cost V 0 bases and J 12 bases, with 13 bases left between them. Points on this clone: Its antigen remains unidentified.

General study points: Eight or nine TCR beta clonotypes were antigen-specific, roughly 6 apparently recognizing autologous or escape variants.

The V call is TRBV9, the J call TRBJ2-1; D is uncertain. Source material: cultured CD8+ T cells derived from PBMCs. The sequence was obtained from a male donor with HIV. The CDR3 DNA reads as TGTGCCAGCAGCGTAGATTTCTTTAGTGGGCAGTTCTTC. This translates into CASSVDFFSGQFF.